Presented here are 8 T cell receptor beta chains from one specimen sequenced in a study of TET2 disruption in CD19-targeted CAR T cells. Their specific antigens are unknown. Profiled with immunoSEQ multiplex PCR; TCRdb holds only in-frame clones, not every one. The sample has more than 25,000 clones, and its top ten clones hold 1.9%. The sample's treatment: autologous CTL019 cells: CD19 CAR with 4-1BB and CD3 zeta domains. This sample comprised CD8- CAR+ T cells sorted from cultured blood T cells, obtained for CD19 CAR T cell therapy. Described subset: CD8-negative CAR-positive T cells from the infusion product. The receptors stem from a man between 65 and 85 years old with chronic lymphocytic leukemia.

Comments on this clone: The read halts 3 residues ahead of the CDR3 end, with the missing end drawn from the germline J gene. This rearrangement joins TRBV5-6 to TRBJ2-2, with D perhaps TRBD1 (7 bases). The CDR3 sequence is 14 residues long. The V and J ends lost 0 bases and 6 bases respectively, with 9 bases between them. The germline CDR1 and CDR2 sequences are SGHDT and YYEEEE. The CDR3 bases that were read are TGTGCCAGCAGCTTGGCCAGGGGGGCCGGGGAG. Translation gives CASSLARGAGE. The entire CDR3 is CASSLARGAGELFF. Full variable domain (outside the CDR3, taken from reference TRBV5-6 and TRBJ2-2): DAGVTQSPTHLIKTRGQQVTLRCSPKSGHDTVSWYQQALGQGPQFIFQYYEEEERQRGNFPDRFSGHQFPNYSSELNVNALLLGDSALYLCASSLARGAGELFFGEGSRLTVL.

With regard to this clone: Read coverage stops 3 residues before the CDR3 terminus; the germline J gene supplies the remainder. The chain is built from TRBV5-1 and TRBJ1-2; D not resolved. The CDR3 extends over 14 amino acids. The germline gives CDR1 SGHRS, CDR2 YFSETQ. The V gene lost 5 bases and the J gene lost 0 bases, with 11 bases spanning the gap. The part of the CDR3 DNA that was read is TGCGCCAGCAGAGAGGCGGAAGCTAACTATGGC. It specifies CASREAEANYG. The full CDR3 sequence reads CASREAEANYGYTF.

Points on this clone: The read comes to an end 3 residues before the CDR3 does, leaving the germline J gene to fill in the end. The chain recombines TRBV28 with TRBJ1-2; no clear D. There are 14 residues in the CDR3. V lost 7 bases, J lost 4 bases, and 16 bases lay in between. The V gene's germline CDR1 is MDHEN and CDR2 SYDVKM. CDR3: CASTPAGSGYGYTF. The CDR3 bases that were read are TGTGCCAGCACCCCAGCCGGGTCGGGCTATGGC.

As concerns this clone: Read data end 3 residues before the CDR3 end; the end is taken from the germline J gene. This sequence joins TRBV5-4 and TRBJ1-1; TRBD1 might be the D (5 bases). Trimming took off 3 bases at V and 1 base at J, with 13 bases between the two ends. The CDR3 is 15 residues long. CDR1 is SGHNT, CDR2 YYREEE, per germline (reference sequence). The part of the CDR3 DNA that was read is TGTGCCAGCAGCTCCGGGGGAGGGCAGAACACTGAA. This sequence encodes CASSSGGGQNTE. The full CDR3 sequence reads CASSSGGGQNTEAFF.

The CDR3 region is CASILGGDTQYF. The sequenced CDR3 bases are TGTGCCAGCATCCTGGGGGGGGATACG. The chain couples TRBV2 to TRBJ2-3, with 7 bases that match TRBD2. With the read ending 3 residues before the CDR3 end, the germline J gene is used to fill in that end. The germline V gene encodes CDR1 SNHLY and CDR2 FYNNEI. The CDR3 has 12 residues. Trimming took 7 bases from V and 6 from J; bases not matched to a gene: 4.

A remark on this clone: The CDR3 end falls 3 residues outside the read, so it is completed with the germline J gene. The same CDR3 also results from other DNA sequences found in this sample. V usage is TRBV7-2 and J usage is TRBJ2-2; D call uncertain. CDR1 and CDR2 from the germline V gene are SGHTA and FQGNSA. V shed 6 bases and J shed 6 bases, with 11 bases lying between them. The CDR3 is 13 amino acids. The CDR3 sequence: CASRPSSSGELFF. The DNA read from the CDR3 is TGTGCCAGCAGACCCTCTAGTTCCGGGGAG.

Comment on this clone: From the germline J gene comes the end of the CDR3, since the read stops 3 residues before it. The chain links TRBV10-3 to TRBJ1-1; TRBD1 aligns across 7 bases. Germline lookup yields CDR1 ENHRY and CDR2 SYGVKD. The CDR3 covers 17 residues. V was clipped by 2 bases and J by 5 bases; unmatched bases: 14. CDR3 DNA, as far as it was read: TGTGCCATCAGTGAGCCGATCTCGACAGGGAGGGTGACTGAA. Translated, it gives CAISEPISTGRVTE. The CDR3, in full, reads CAISEPISTGRVTEAFF.

In regard to this clone: The CDR3 goes on 3 residues after the read ends, and that part is filled in from the germline J gene. The same CDR3 arises from other DNA sequences in this sample as well. The chain combines TRBV6-2 or TRBV6-3 with TRBJ1-3, with 12 bases aligning to TRBD1. J lost 4 bases, V lost 5 bases, and 6 bases had no gene match. The CDR3 extends over 16 amino acids. Per germline, CDR1 MNHEY and CDR2 SVGEGT. CDR3 DNA (partial): TGTGCCAGCAGTGACCGGGACAGGGGGCCAGGAAACACC. This gives the protein CASSDRDRGPGNT. The CDR3, in full, reads CASSDRDRGPGNTIYF.